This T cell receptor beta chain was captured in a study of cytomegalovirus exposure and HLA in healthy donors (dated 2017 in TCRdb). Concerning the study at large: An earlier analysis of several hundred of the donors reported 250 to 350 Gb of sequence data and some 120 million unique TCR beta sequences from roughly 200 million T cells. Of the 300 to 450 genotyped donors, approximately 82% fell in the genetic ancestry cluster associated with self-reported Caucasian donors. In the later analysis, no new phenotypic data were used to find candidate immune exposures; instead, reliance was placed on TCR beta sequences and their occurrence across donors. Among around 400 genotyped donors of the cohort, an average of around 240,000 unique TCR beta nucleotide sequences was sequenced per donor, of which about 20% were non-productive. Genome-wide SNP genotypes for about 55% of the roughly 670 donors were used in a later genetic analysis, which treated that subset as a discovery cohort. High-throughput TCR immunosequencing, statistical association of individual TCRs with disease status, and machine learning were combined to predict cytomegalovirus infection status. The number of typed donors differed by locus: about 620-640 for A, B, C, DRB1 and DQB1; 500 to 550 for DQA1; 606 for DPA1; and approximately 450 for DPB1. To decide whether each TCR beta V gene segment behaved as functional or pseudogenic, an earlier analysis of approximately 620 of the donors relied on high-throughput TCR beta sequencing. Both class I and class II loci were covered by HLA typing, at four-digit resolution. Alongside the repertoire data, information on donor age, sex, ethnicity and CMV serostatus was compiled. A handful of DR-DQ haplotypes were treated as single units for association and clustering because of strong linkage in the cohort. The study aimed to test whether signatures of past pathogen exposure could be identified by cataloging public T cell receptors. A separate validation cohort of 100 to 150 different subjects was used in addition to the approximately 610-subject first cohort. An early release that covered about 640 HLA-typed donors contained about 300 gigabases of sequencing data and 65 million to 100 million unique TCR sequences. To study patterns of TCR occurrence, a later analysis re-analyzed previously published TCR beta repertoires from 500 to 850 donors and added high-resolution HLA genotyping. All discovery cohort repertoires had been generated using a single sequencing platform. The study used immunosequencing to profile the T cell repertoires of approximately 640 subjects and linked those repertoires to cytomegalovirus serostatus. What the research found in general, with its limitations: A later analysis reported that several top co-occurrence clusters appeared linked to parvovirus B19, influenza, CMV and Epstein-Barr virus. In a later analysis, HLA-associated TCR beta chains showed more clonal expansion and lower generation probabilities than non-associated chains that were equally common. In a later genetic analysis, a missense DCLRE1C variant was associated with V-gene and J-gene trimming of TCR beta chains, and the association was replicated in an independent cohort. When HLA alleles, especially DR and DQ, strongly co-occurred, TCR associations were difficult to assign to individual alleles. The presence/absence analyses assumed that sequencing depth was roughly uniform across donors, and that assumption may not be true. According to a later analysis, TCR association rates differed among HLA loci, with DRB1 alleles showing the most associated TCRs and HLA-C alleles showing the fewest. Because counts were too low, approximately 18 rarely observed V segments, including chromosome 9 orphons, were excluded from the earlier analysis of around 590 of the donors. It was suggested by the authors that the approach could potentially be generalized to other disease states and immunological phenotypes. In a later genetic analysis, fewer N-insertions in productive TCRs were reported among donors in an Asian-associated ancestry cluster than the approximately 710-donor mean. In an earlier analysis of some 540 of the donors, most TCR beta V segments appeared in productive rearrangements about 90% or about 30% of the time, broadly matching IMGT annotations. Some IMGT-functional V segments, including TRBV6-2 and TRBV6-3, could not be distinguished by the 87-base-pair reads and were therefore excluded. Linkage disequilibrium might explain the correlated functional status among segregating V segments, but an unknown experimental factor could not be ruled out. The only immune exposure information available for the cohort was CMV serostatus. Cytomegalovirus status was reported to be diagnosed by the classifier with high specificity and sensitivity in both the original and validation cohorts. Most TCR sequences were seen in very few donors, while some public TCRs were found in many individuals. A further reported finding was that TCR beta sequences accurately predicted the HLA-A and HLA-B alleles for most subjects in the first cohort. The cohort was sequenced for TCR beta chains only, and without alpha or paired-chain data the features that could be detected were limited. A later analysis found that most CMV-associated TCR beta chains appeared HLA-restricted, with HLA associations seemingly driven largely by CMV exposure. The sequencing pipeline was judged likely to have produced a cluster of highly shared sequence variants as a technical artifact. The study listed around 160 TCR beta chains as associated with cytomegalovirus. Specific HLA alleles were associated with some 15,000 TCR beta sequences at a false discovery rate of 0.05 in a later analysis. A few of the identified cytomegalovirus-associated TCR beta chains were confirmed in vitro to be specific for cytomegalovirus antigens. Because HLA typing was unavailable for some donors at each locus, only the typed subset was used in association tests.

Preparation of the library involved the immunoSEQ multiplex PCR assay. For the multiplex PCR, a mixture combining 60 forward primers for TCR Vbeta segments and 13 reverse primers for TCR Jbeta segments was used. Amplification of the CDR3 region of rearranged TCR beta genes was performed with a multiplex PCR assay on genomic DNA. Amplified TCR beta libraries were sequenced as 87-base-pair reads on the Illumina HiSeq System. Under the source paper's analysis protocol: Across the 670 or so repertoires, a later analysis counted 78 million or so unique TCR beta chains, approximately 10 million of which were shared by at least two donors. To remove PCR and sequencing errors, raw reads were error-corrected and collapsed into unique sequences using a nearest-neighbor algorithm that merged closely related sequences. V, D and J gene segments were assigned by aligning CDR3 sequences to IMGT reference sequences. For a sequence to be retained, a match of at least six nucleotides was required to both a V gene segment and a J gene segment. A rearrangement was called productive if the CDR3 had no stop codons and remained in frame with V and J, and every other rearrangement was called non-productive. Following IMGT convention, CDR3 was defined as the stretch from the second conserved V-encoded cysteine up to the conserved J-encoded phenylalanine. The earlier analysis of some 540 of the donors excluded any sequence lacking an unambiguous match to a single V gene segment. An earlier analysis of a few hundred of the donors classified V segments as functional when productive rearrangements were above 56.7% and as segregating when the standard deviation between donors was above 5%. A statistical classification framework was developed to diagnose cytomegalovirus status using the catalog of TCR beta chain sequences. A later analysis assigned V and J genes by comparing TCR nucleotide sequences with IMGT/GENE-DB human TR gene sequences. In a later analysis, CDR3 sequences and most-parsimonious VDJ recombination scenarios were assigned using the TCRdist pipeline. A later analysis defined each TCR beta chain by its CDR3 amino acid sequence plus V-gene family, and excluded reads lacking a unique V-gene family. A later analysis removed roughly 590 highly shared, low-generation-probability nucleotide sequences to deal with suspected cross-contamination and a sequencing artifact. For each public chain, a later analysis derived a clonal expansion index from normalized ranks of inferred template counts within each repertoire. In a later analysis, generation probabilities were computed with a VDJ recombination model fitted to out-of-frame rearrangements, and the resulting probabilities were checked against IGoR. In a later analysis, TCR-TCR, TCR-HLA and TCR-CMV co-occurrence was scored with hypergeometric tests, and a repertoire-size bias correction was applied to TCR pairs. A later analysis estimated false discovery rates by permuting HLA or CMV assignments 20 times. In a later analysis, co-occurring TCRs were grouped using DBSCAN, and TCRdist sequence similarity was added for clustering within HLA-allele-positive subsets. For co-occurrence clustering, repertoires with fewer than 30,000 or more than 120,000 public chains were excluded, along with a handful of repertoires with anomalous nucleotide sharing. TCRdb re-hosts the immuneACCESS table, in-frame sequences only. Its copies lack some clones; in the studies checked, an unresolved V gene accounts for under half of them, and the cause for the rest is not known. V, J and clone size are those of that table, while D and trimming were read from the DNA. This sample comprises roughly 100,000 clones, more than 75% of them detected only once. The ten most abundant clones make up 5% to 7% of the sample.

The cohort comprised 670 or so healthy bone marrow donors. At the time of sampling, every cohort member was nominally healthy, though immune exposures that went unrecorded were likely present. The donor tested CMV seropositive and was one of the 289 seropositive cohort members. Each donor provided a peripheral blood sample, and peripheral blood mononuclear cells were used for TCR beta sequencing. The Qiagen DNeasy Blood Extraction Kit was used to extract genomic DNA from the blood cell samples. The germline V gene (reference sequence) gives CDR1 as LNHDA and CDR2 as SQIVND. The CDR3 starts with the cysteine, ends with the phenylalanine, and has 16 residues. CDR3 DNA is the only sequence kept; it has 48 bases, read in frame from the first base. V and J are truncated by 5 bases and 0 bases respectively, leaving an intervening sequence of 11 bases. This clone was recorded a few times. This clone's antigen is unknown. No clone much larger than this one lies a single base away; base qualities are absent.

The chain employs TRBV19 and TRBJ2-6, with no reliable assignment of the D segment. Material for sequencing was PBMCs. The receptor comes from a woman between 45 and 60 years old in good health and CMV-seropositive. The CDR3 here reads CASSLRQVSGANVLTF. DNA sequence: TGTGCCAGTAGTCTGCGTCAAGTCTCTGGGGCCAACGTCCTGACTTTC.